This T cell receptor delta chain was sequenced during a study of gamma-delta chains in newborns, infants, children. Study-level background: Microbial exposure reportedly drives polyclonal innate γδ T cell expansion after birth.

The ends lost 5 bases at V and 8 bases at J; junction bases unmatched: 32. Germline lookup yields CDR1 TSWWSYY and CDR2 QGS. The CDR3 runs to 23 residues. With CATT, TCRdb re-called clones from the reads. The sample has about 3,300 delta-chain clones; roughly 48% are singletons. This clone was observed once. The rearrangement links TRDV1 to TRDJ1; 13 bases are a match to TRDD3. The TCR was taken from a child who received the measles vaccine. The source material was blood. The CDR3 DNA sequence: TGTGCTCTTGGGCTTGACCACATCCCTTCCTACAAGTACTGGGGGATACGTGCCAACAAACTCATCTTT. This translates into CALGLDHIPSYKYWGIRANKLIF.